Detailed here is one T cell receptor (beta chain). In the source study's methods: Amplification from reference gene primers served as the basis for estimated nucleated cell counts. The data were produced by immunoSEQ multiplex PCR, yet TCRdb's version contains in-frame clones alone and is incomplete. That table supplies the V and J calls and clone size; D and trimming were determined from the DNA. The sample holds 65,000 to 95,000 clones, 88% seen once. This sample stems from a study of blood T cell repertoires in COVID-19. Study as a whole: Specimens from acute and convalescent COVID-19 originated in the United States, Italy and Spain. T cells, B-cell-depleted T cells, or PBMCs provided the cDNA or gDNA that served as material.

The CDR3 covers 13 residues. Trimming left V 7 bases short and J 6 bases short, with 14 bases between. Germline V gives CDR1 SEHNR, CDR2 FQNEAQ (reference sequence). The receptor's source is a man in his 70s with acute or convalescent COVID-19. The chain employs TRBV7-9 and TRBJ2-3, with D perhaps matching TRBD1 (6 bases). Specimen: peripheral blood. CDR3 residues: CASKQQGVDTQYF. In DNA, the CDR3 is TGTGCCAGCAAACAACAGGGCGTCGATACGCAGTATTTT.